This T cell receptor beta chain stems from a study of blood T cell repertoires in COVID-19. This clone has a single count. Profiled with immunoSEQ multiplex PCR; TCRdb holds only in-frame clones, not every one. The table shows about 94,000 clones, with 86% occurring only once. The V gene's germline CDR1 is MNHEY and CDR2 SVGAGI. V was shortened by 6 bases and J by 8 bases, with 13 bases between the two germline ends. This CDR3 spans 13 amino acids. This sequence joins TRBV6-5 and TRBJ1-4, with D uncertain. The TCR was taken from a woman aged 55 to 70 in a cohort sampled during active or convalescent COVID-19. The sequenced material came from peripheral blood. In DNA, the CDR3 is TGTGCCAGCAGGGGAGCGGAGGCGGAAAAACTGTTTTTT. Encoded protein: CASRGAEAEKLFF.